This TCR beta chain was sequenced for a study of CD8+ T cells in alopecia areata (dated by TCRdb to 2017 to 2018). With respect to the entire study: Treated patients were enrolled in an open-label pilot trial of oral tofacitinib at 5 to 10 mg twice daily for moderate-to-severe alopecia areata. High-throughput TCRbeta sequencing was used to examine T cell clonal expansion in alopecia areata in both the C3H/HeJ mouse model and human patients. Amplification of TCRbeta CDR3 regions was done by immunoSEQ multiplex PCR using 35 Vbeta forward primers and 13 Jbeta reverse primers. RNA was obtained with the PAXgene miRNA kit for fixed scalp, the miRNeasy kit for PBMCs, and the RNeasy kit for mouse skin. Clonality in the scalp was compared among normal scalp (n=4), patchy alopecia areata scalp (n=8), and alopecia totalis/universalis scalp (n=8). Scalp tissue and sorted CD4+ and CD8+ peripheral blood T cells from patchy and totalis/universalis alopecia areata patients and from healthy controls were covered by human TCRbeta sequencing. Tofacitinib was administered for 6 to 18 months, and 6 months of follow-up off drug were then conducted to assess delayed response and recurrence. Biopsies were taken from tofacitinib-treated patients at baseline and again at 4 and 24 weeks into treatment, and several of those patients also had a later scalp biopsy. Disease severity in treated patients was measured with the SALT score, which quantifies the percentage of affected scalp surface area. What the study reported, not specific to this receptor: Lesional scalp, especially in alopecia totalis/universalis, showed higher clonality and more expanded CD8+ clones than normal scalp, suggesting antigenic drive. TCR sequences shared between patients were less clear than in mice, possibly partly because of HLA diversity in the patient population. Tofacitinib significantly lowered scalp clonality and the number of expanded CD8+ clones among the top 100 scalp clones. The treated cohort was small, with a single nonresponder, so links between baseline CD8+ expansion and response need larger studies. Resident alphabeta T cells in normal human skin are also sequenced, complicating scalp TCR repertoire analysis, unlike mouse skin dominated by gammadelta T cells. Many expanded lesional clones persisted in scalp and blood during tofacitinib treatment, which may partly explain relapse after stopping treatment.

The sample's time point label is to be understood as: around 29 days on oral tofacitinib. What the treatment or condition label conveys for this sample: oral pan-JAK inhibitor, 5-10 mg twice daily. From alopecia areata patients, peripheral blood was collected along with lesional scalp punch biopsies. PBMCs were separated by density centrifugation and stained for CD3, CD4 and CD8, after which CD4+ and CD8+ T cells were sorted on a FACSAria. Library creation used the immunoSEQ multiplex PCR assay. To provide template for TCR sequencing, every sample had RNA extracted and reverse transcribed into cDNA. SuperScript III was used to make first-strand cDNA, primed with a 2:1 mix of oligo-dT and random hexamers. A synthetic immune receptor repertoire was used to gauge amplification bias, and whatever bias remained was removed computationally. In the source study's methods: Raw reads were preprocessed to remove errors, and CDR3 was defined according to IMGT conventions as the region from the conserved cysteine to phenylalanine. Clonality was computed by normalizing Shannon entropy by log2 of the number of productive unique TCRs and subtracting the result from 1. CD4 or CD8 identity of scalp clones was inferred by cross-referencing scalp TCRbeta sequences with sorted blood CD4 and CD8 repertoires. As stored in TCRdb, this immuneACCESS dataset retains in-frame rearrangements with V and J assigned. A fraction of the clones does not appear; measured against another copy, unresolved V genes explain less than half of the discrepancy, and the remainder lacks a known reason. From that table come the V and J calls and clone size; the DNA was used to work out D and trimming. The sample includes roughly 190,000 clones, with 50% to 60% observed a single time. The top ten clones comprise 0.65% to 0.7% of the sample.

Based on the germline V gene (reference sequence), the CDR1 and CDR2 sequences are DFQATT and SNEGSKA. V and J lose 1 base and 5 bases, and a span of 6 bases separates them. The CDR3, from cysteine to phenylalanine, totals 11 residues. Only the CDR3 DNA is retained, 33 bases long and in frame from the first base. For this clone: The antigen it recognizes is unknown. No per-base quality is available; no much larger clone lies one base away.

This sequence was found in a human donor with alopecia areata. The sample consisted of CD4+ T cells sorted from blood, taken at week 4, from a patient treated with tofacitinib. The rearrangement combines TRBV20-1 with TRBJ2-7; a confident D gene designation cannot be given. The CDR3 amino acid sequence is: CSARGDDEQYF. The DNA is as follows: TGCAGTGCTAGAGGCGACGACGAGCAGTACTTC.